Below are 12 T cell receptor beta chains sequenced from a single sample in a study of Graves' ophthalmopathy and Graves' hyperthyroidism. Amplified material comprised TCR beta CDR3 regions derived from RNA transcripts. The library came from an HTBI-primed first-round RT-PCR and a second-round multiplex PCR. A single record per CDR3 protein comes from TCRdb applying MiXCR to the multiplex PCR reads. The data hold 200,000 to 250,000 distinct CDR3 sequences, with 29% observed a single time. Sequencing was done on a sample of peripheral blood. The receptors were gathered from a man aged 50 to 59 with Graves' ophthalmopathy.

The chain uses TRBV15 and TRBJ1-1, with 10 bases matching TRBD1. Unmatched junction bases numbered 1, after V lost 0 bases and J lost 3 bases. There are 15 residues in the CDR3. Germline assignment: CDR1 LNHNV and CDR2 YYDKDF (reference sequence). In DNA, the CDR3 is TGTGCCACCAGCAGAGAGGGACAGGGGTACACTGAAGCTTTCTTT. This translates into CATSREGQGYTEAFF. Filled out from reference TRBV15 and TRBJ1-1, the complete variable domain reads DAMVIQNPRYQVTQFGKPVTLSCSQTLNHNVMYWYQQKSSQAPKLLFHYYDKDFNNEADTPDNFQSRRPNTSFCFLDIRSPGLGDTAMYLCATSREGQGYTEAFFGQGTRLTVV.

There are many counts of this clonotype. The V call is TRBV12-3 or TRBV12-4, the J call TRBJ2-7; D is unresolved. Trimming removed 8 bases from V and 0 bases from J, with 14 bases in between. CDR3 length: 14 residues. The CDR3 nucleotides are TGTGCCAGCTCTGCAAGCCCTCGCTCCTACGAGCAGTACTTC. Translation: CASSASPRSYEQYF.

This clonotype was seen more than once but under ten times. V and J are TRBV7-8 and TRBJ1-2; no clear D. CDR3 length equals 14 residues. From germline, CDR1 is SGHVS and CDR2 FQNEAQ. V was pared by 0 bases and J by 7 bases, with 12 bases between. Here the CDR3 reads CASSLAGGMGGYTF. The CDR3 bases are TGTGCCAGCAGCTTAGCGGGAGGAATGGGTGGCTACACCTTC.

The rearrangement uses TRBV12-3 or TRBV12-4 and TRBJ2-7; D uncertain. The CDR3 spans 12 residues. Trimming cost V 4 bases and J 4 bases, with 8 bases left between them. The CDR3 sequence is CASSSGRYEQYF. CDR3 bases: TGTGCCAGCAGTTCTGGCCGTTACGAGCAGTACTTC.

This chain connects TRBV12-3 or TRBV12-4 to TRBJ2-5, with D perhaps given as TRBD1 or TRBD2 (5 bases each). CDR3 size: 14 residues. Deletions cut 8 bases from V and 5 bases from J, with 18 bases between. CDR3: CASSPGLPQETQYF. The CDR3 nucleotides are TGTGCCAGCTCGCCGGGGCTCCCCCAGGAGACCCAGTACTTC.

The table lists this clonotype with many counts. This chain uses TRBV12-3 or TRBV12-4 with TRBJ1-2, with a tentative D call TRBD1 (5 bases). This CDR3 has 15 amino acids. V was trimmed by 3 bases and J by 8 bases, leaving 19 bases between them. The DNA for the CDR3 is TGTGCCAGCAGTTTTGGGGACGGTTCCAGATGGGGCTACACCTTC. Translated: CASSFGDGSRWGYTF.

This clonotype has ten or more counts. The CDR3 is CASSKDRTEAFF. Written as DNA, the CDR3 is TGCGCCAGCAGCAAGGACAGGACTGAAGCTTTCTTT. The J gene is TRBJ1-1, the V gene TRBV5-1; 7 bases are shared with TRBD1. V shed 4 bases and J 5 bases; nucleotides not matched to a gene: 2. Germline CDR1 SGHRS, CDR2 YFSETQ. CDR3 length: 12 residues.

The sample holds many counts of this clonotype. The chain links TRBV28 to TRBJ2-7; either TRBD1 or TRBD2 may supply D (5 bases each). CDR3 length: 11 amino acids. Germline-derived CDR1 and CDR2 are MDHEN and SYDVKM. Trimming took off 11 bases at V and 4 bases at J, with 12 bases between the two ends. CDR3 coding DNA: TGTGCCGGGGGTCGTAAGTACGAGCAGTACTTC. Residues: CAGGRKYEQYF.

The rearrangement links TRBV12-3 or TRBV12-4 to TRBJ1-1, with a weak D call TRBD1 (5 bases). There are 14 residues in the CDR3. Trimming cost V 6 bases and J 9 bases, with 20 bases left between them. The CDR3 is CASSQTETRLKAFF. CDR3 bases: TGTGCCAGCAGCCAGACAGAAACTAGACTTAAAGCTTTCTTT.

This clonotype was counted a single time. The V gene is TRBV7-9, the J gene TRBJ1-1; no firm D call. V lost 3 bases and J 3 bases, leaving 5 bases between the germline ends. The CDR3 consists of 12 residues. Germline V gene sequence: CDR1 SEHNR, CDR2 FQNEAQ (reference sequence). The CDR3 here is CASSFTDTEAFF. In nucleotides, the CDR3 is TGTGCCAGCAGCTTTACAGACACTGAAGCTTTCTTT. Filled out from reference TRBV7-9 and TRBJ1-1, the complete variable domain reads DTGVSQNPRHKITKRGQNVTFRCDPISEHNRLYWYRQTLGQGPEFLTYFQNEAQLEKSRLLSDRFSAERPKGSFSTLEIQRTEQGDSAMYLCASSFTDTEAFFGQGTRLTVV.

Many counts were recorded for this clonotype. The chain uses TRBV7-2 and TRBJ1-5; D unclear. Germline loops: CDR1 SGHTA, CDR2 FQGNSA. V dropped 1 base and J dropped 3 bases, with 10 bases sitting between them. CDR3 length equals 15 residues. Here the CDR3 DNA reads TGTGCCAGCAGCTTAGGAAGGGAGCTCAATCAGCCCCAGCATTTT. Amino acid sequence: CASSLGRELNQPQHF. Full variable domain (outside the CDR3, taken from reference TRBV7-2 and TRBJ1-5): GAGVSQSPSNKVTEKGKDVELRCDPISGHTALYWYRQSLGQGLEFLIYFQGNSAPDKSGLPSDRFSAERTGGSVSTLTIQRTQQEDSAVYLCASSLGRELNQPQHFGDGTRLSIL.

In its sample, this clonotype was seen many times. V is TRBV28 and J is TRBJ1-6, with TRBD1 matching 11 bases. J lost 6 bases, V lost 10 bases, and 8 bases had no gene match. Germline loops: CDR1 MDHEN, CDR2 SYDVKM. The CDR3 extends over 15 amino acids. This chain's CDR3 is CATVPGQGVNSPLHF. The DNA of the CDR3 is TGTGCCACCGTCCCGGGACAGGGGGTTAATTCACCCCTCCACTTT.